A single sample is the source of the 25 T cell receptor beta chains below, sequenced in a study of blood T cell repertoires in COVID-19. The assay was immunoSEQ multiplex PCR, and TCRdb's table has in-frame clones only and misses some. The sample lists approximately 300,000 clones; around nine tenths were seen once. The sample consisted of PBMCs or T cells enriched from blood (not recorded which). Receptor source: a woman in her 30s who had recovered from COVID-19.

The chain employs TRBV4-2 and TRBJ1-2; 12 bases agree with TRBD1. This CDR3 spans 14 amino acids. The germline V gene encodes CDR1 LGHNA and CDR2 YNFKEQ. Trimming took 3 bases from V and 8 from J; bases not matched to a gene: 4. For the CDR3, the DNA is TGTGCCAGCAGCCAGGGACAGGGGGCCGGGGGCTACACCTTC. This translates into CASSQGQGAGGYTF.

The J gene is TRBJ2-2, the V gene TRBV5-1; TRBD1 aligns across 7 bases. CDR1 and CDR2 (germline): SGHRS, YFSETQ. V lost 2 bases to trimming and J lost 1 base; unmatched junction nucleotides: 5. The CDR3 is 16 residues long. CDR3 coding DNA: TGCGCCAGCAGCTTCGGACAGGCTGGGAACACCGGGGAGCTGTTTTTT. Encoded protein: CASSFGQAGNTGELFF.

V usage is TRBV18 and J usage is TRBJ1-5, with D maybe TRBD1 (6 bases). V gave up 3 bases and J gave up 3 bases, with 12 bases separating them. Germline values: CDR1 KGHSH, CDR2 LQKENI. This CDR3 spans 15 amino acids. As DNA, the CDR3 is TGTGCCAGCTCACCGGGGGCGCAAAACAATCAGCCCCAGCATTTT. Its translation: CASSPGAQNNQPQHF.

The rearrangement links TRBV5-1 to TRBJ1-4, with TRBD1 matching over 7 bases. The ends lost 4 bases at V and 0 bases at J; junction bases unmatched: 3. Germline V lookup: CDR1 SGHRS, CDR2 YFSETQ. This CDR3 has 15 amino acids. The CDR3 DNA is TGCGCCAGCAGCCCCGGGACAGCAACTAATGAAAAACTGTTTTTT. It is translated as CASSPGTATNEKLFF.

This chain connects TRBV7-3 to TRBJ2-1; 13 nucleotides agree with TRBD2. CDR1 is SGHTA, CDR2 FQGTGA, per germline. Trimming at V came to 5 bases and at J to 0 bases, leaving 7 bases not matched to a gene. CDR3 size: 18 residues. The CDR3 nucleotides are TGTGCCAGCAGCCGCGAGGGACTAGCGGGGACCTCCTACAATGAGCAGTTCTTC. Its protein is CASSREGLAGTSYNEQFF.

This clone has a handful of counts. This sequence joins TRBV2 and TRBJ1-3; 7 bases are a match to TRBD1. V lost 9 bases and J lost 0; bases outside the gene matches: 2. The CDR3 length is 13 residues. Germline V gene sequence: CDR1 SNHLY, CDR2 FYNNEI. The CDR3 sequence: CARGTASGNTIYF. CDR3 sequence (DNA): TGTGCCAGGGGGACAGCCTCTGGAAACACCATATATTTT.

This chain links TRBV7-3 with TRBJ1-2, with 8 positions matching TRBD1. The V segment lost 1 base and the J segment 8 bases; nucleotides outside the gene matches: 6. The CDR3 sequence is 14 residues long. The germline V gene encodes CDR1 SGHTA and CDR2 FQGTGA. CDR3 sequence: CASSLRPQGEGYTF. DNA of the CDR3: TGTGCCAGCAGCTTAAGGCCACAGGGGGAAGGCTACACCTTC.

The chain recombines TRBV29-1 with TRBJ1-1; no definite D call. Germline CDR1 is SQVTM and CDR2 is ANQGSEA. The CDR3 length is 15 residues. V lost 0 bases, J lost 0 bases, and 11 bases lay in between. The chain's CDR3 is CSVEDWAPMNTEAFF. As DNA, the CDR3 is TGCAGCGTTGAAGATTGGGCACCTATGAACACTGAAGCTTTCTTT.

CDR3 protein: CASSPTGSSSYEQYF. The CDR3 nucleotides read TGCGCCAGCAGCCCAACGGGATCAAGCTCCTACGAGCAGTACTTC. The chain links TRBV5-1 to TRBJ2-7; tentatively, D is TRBD2 (5 bases). CDR1 SGHRS and CDR2 YFSETQ come from the germline V gene. V lost 4 bases to trimming and J lost 0 bases, with 14 bases between them. This CDR3 spans 15 amino acids.

For this clone: Other DNA sequences of this sample code for an identical CDR3. DNA of the CDR3: TGTGCCAGCAGCCTACCGGGATATGGCTACACCTTC. Protein sequence: CASSLPGYGYTF. J is TRBJ1-2 and V is TRBV7-9; no clear D. CDR3 length: 12 amino acids. V was cut by 5 bases and J by 5 bases, with 9 bases left in between. Per germline, CDR1 SEHNR and CDR2 FQNEAQ (reference sequence).

This clone appeared a few times. The J gene is TRBJ1-3, the V gene TRBV25-1; D gene unclear. The V and J ends lost 6 bases and 3 bases respectively, with 9 bases between them. Per germline, CDR1 MGHDK and CDR2 SYGVNS. The CDR3 extends over 13 amino acids. CDR3 in amino acids: CASREESGNTIYF. The CDR3 DNA sequence: TGTGCCAGCAGGGAAGAGAGTGGAAACACCATATATTTT.

The V and J genes are TRBV19 and TRBJ2-2; 9 bases match TRBD1. The CDR3 consists of 15 residues. Germline V gene data show CDR1 as LNHDA and CDR2 as SQIVND (reference sequence). The J segment lost 1 base and the V segment lost 7 bases, leaving 4 bases of the junction unmatched. The CDR3 spells CASKGDRENTGELFF. The CDR3 nucleotides read TGTGCCAGTAAGGGGGACAGGGAGAACACCGGGGAGCTGTTTTTT.

The V and J genes are TRBV7-8 and TRBJ2-1; 13 bases fit TRBD2. V lost 1 base, J lost 10 bases, and 7 bases stayed unmatched. Germline CDR1 reads SGHVS; CDR2 reads FQNEAQ. CDR3 size: 16 residues. CDR3 protein: CASSLGGTSGAGEQFF. DNA for the CDR3: TGTGCCAGCAGCTTAGGGGGGACTAGCGGGGCTGGAGAGCAGTTCTTC. The variable domain in full, with the rest retrieved from reference TRBV7-8 and TRBJ2-1, is GAGVSQSPRYKVAKRGQDVALRCDPISGHVSLFWYQQALGQGPEFLTYFQNEAQLDKSGLPSDRFFAERPEGSVSTLKIQRTQQEDSAVYLCASSLGGTSGAGEQFFGPGTRLTVL.

J is TRBJ1-2 and V is TRBV6-6; 8 bases align to TRBD1. The J segment lost 7 bases and the V segment lost 7 bases, leaving 14 bases of the junction unmatched. Germline V gene data show CDR1 as MNHNY and CDR2 as SVGAGI (reference sequence). The length of the CDR3 is 15 residues. The CDR3 region is CASNEKRQGRIGYTF. The CDR3 region has the DNA TGTGCCAGCAACGAAAAGAGACAGGGGAGGATTGGCTACACCTTC.

For the CDR3, the DNA is TGTGCCAGCAGTGAACCCTCCCGGGAACCCTATGGCTACACCTTC. Residues: CASSEPSREPYGYTF. The V call is TRBV2, the J call TRBJ1-2; D gene uncertain. Trimming cost V 2 bases and J 4 bases, with 14 bases left between them. This CDR3 has 15 residues. The germline V gene encodes CDR1 SNHLY and CDR2 FYNNEI.

The gene calls are TRBV6-5 and TRBJ2-7, with TRBD1 as a possible D gene (5 bases). The CDR3 contains 13 residues. Trimming stripped 4 bases from V and 2 bases from J, with 9 bases between. Per the germline V gene, CDR1 is MNHEY and CDR2 is SVGAGI. The CDR3 nucleotides read TGTGCCAGCAGTTCGACAGAGACCTACGAGCAGTACTTC. Translated, it gives CASSSTETYEQYF.

The J gene is TRBJ2-7, the V gene TRBV27, with 9 bases lining up with TRBD2. Looked up from germline, CDR1 is MNHEY and CDR2 is SMNVEV (reference sequence). The V gene end was trimmed by 2 bases and the J gene end by 2 bases; junction bases not matched to a gene: 10. The CDR3 runs 17 residues. The CDR3 DNA follows: TGTGCCAGCAGTTTACGCGGCCAGACTAGCGGAACCTACGAGCAGTACTTC. Protein product: CASSLRGQTSGTYEQYF.

The CDR3, as DNA: TGTGCCAGCAGCTTTCAGGGCTATGAGCAGTTCTTC. Amino acid sequence: CASSFQGYEQFF. The genes are TRBV5-6 and TRBJ2-1, with D possibly TRBD1 on 5 matching bases. The germline CDR1 and CDR2 sequences are SGHDT and YYEEEE. This CDR3 contains 12 residues. The germline V and J ends were trimmed by 2 bases and 8 bases, with 8 bases remaining between them.

This rearrangement joins TRBV3-1 (or the pseudogene TRBV3-2) to TRBJ2-3, with 8 bases that match TRBD2. The germline gives CDR1 LGHDT, CDR2 YNNKEL (reference sequence). The CDR3 loop spans 18 amino acids. The ends lost 0 bases at V and 2 bases at J; junction bases unmatched: 10. The CDR3 nucleotides are TGTGCCAGCAGCCAAGATCTTGGACTAGCATCCCACACAGATACGCAGTATTTT. Protein: CASSQDLGLASHTDTQYF.

This chain joins TRBV29-1 and TRBJ2-7; 7 bases align to TRBD1. Per germline, CDR1 SQVTM and CDR2 ANQGSEA. The CDR3 runs 14 residues. V shed 1 base and J 3 bases; nucleotides not matched to a gene: 6. The CDR3 spells CSVEGSSGGYEQYF. CDR3 DNA: TGCAGCGTTGAAGGGTCCTCAGGGGGCTACGAGCAGTACTTC.

The V and J genes are TRBV14 and TRBJ1-1; D unclear. Trimming pared 1 base from V and 4 bases from J, leaving 10 bases between. CDR3 length equals 14 residues. Germline lookup yields CDR1 SGHDN and CDR2 FVKESK. The CDR3 loop is CASSQGEPRTEAFF. The CDR3 nucleotides read TGTGCCAGCAGCCAAGGGGAGCCGCGCACTGAAGCTTTCTTT.

J is TRBJ1-2 and V is TRBV6-5, with TRBD1 as a possible D gene (5 bases). V was cut by 2 bases and J by 4 bases, with 8 bases left in between. CDR1 MNHEY and CDR2 SVGAGI come from the germline V gene. This CDR3 has 13 residues. CDR3 sequence: CASSYGALYGYTF. CDR3 sequence (DNA): TGTGCCAGCAGTTACGGGGCCCTCTATGGCTACACCTTC.

The chain uses TRBV5-4 and TRBJ1-2; 7 bases are a match to TRBD1. This CDR3 has 13 amino acids. Germline values: CDR1 SGHNT, CDR2 YYREEE (reference sequence). With V trimmed by 5 bases and J by 8 bases, 9 bases remained unmatched. The CDR3 sequence: CASSRQGVGGYTF. In nucleotides, the CDR3 is TGTGCCAGCAGTAGACAGGGCGTCGGGGGCTACACCTTC.

The V call is TRBV29-1, the J call TRBJ2-2; the D gene is possibly TRBD1 (5 bases). This CDR3 region has 14 residues. Germline-derived CDR1 and CDR2 are SQVTM and ANQGSEA. Trimming removed 7 bases at V and 1 base at J, with 13 bases between. The CDR3 sequence: CSGTTGMNTGELFF. In nucleotides, the CDR3 is TGCAGCGGAACCACAGGAATGAACACCGGGGAGCTGTTTTTT.

The chain uses TRBV5-6 and TRBJ1-5; 8 nucleotides match TRBD1. Trimming took 2 bases from V and 6 from J; bases not matched to a gene: 7. CDR1 is SGHDT and CDR2 is YYEEEE in the germline V gene. The CDR3 contains 15 residues. CDR3 sequence reads: CASSLGQGRAQPQHF. CDR3 nucleotide sequence: TGTGCCAGCAGCTTAGGACAGGGTCGGGCTCAGCCCCAGCATTTT.